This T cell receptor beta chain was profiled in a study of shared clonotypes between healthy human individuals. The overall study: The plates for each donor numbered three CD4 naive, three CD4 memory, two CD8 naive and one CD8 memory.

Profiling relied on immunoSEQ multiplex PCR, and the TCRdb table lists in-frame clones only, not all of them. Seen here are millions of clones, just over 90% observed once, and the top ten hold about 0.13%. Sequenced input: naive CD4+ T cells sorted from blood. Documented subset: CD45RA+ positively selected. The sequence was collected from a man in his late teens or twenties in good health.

CDR3 region: CASSFRLAGENEQFF. The CDR3 coding sequence is TGTGCCAGCAGTTTCAGACTAGCGGGGGAAAATGAGCAGTTCTTC. The chain carries TRBV27 and TRBJ2-1, with TRBD2 matching over 12 bases. Per germline, CDR1 MNHEY and CDR2 SMNVEV (reference sequence). V lost 3 bases to trimming and J lost 7 bases; unmatched junction nucleotides: 4. The length of the CDR3 is 15 residues.